Below are 28 T cell receptor beta chains sequenced from a single sample in a study of T cell responses to AZD1222 COVID-19 vaccine. This table comes from immunoSEQ multiplex PCR, and its TCRdb copy is limited to in-frame clones, with some not included. In the table there are 85,000 to 100,000 clones, approximately 91% of which are singletons. This specimen was peripheral blood, taken on day 0 of AZD1222 vaccination. The receptors were gathered from an adult in good health.

The chain combines TRBV9 with TRBJ1-1; no firm D call. This CDR3 has 13 amino acids. In germline, CDR1 is SGDLS, CDR2 YYNGEE. Trimming cost V 0 bases and J 1 base, with 4 bases left between them. The CDR3 DNA reads TGTGCCAGCAGCGTAGTCGCGAACACTGAAGCTTTCTTT. Translating it yields CASSVVANTEAFF.

The chain links TRBV7-3 to TRBJ1-1, with TRBD1 identical over 7 bases. With 5 bases clipped from V and 4 bases from J, the junction kept 22 bases outside the gene matches. Germline V gene sequence: CDR1 SGHTA, CDR2 FQGTGA. This CDR3 is built from 19 residues. In DNA, the CDR3 is TGTGCCAGCAGCCCACCCCGTGGCCCATCCGCCGGGACAGCCACTGAAGCTTTCTTT. Its translation is CASSPPRGPSAGTATEAFF.

The rearrangement joins TRBV5-4 to TRBJ1-2; possibly TRBD1 for D (5 bases). V lost 6 bases and J lost 0, with 18 bases in between. Germline lookup yields CDR1 SGHNT and CDR2 YYREEE (reference sequence). CDR3 length: 16 residues. DNA of the CDR3: TGTGCCAGCAACGACGACAGAAGCTTCACTAACTATGGCTACACCTTC. It codes for CASNDDRSFTNYGYTF.

CDR3 in amino acids: CASSPPAGRTYEQYF. CDR3 DNA: TGTGCCAGCAGCCCTCCCGCAGGGCGAACCTACGAGCAGTACTTC. This rearrangement joins TRBV7-9 to TRBJ2-7, with TRBD1 as a possible D gene (5 bases). V lost 5 bases and J 2 bases, leaving 16 bases between the germline ends. Germline lookup yields CDR1 SEHNR and CDR2 FQNEAQ (reference sequence). CDR3 length equals 15 residues.

J is TRBJ2-7 and V is TRBV3-1 (or the pseudogene TRBV3-2); D may correspond to TRBD1 or TRBD2 (6 bases each). This CDR3 has 15 amino acids. Trimming left V 4 bases short and J 5 bases short, with 18 bases between. The germline V gene encodes CDR1 LGHDT and CDR2 YNNKEL (reference sequence). The DNA for the CDR3 is TGTGCCAGCAGCCCCGGGGGTTACAGGGCCCACGAGCAGTACTTC. It codes for CASSPGGYRAHEQYF.

The V call is TRBV19, the J call TRBJ2-7, with D perhaps TRBD1 (7 bases). Trimming took off 6 bases at V and 7 bases at J, with 22 bases between the two ends. This CDR3 spans 15 amino acids. Germline CDR1 and CDR2: LNHDA and SQIVND (reference sequence). The CDR3 region has the DNA TGTGCCAGTAGAAAAGCAGGGGGGACGACAGGAGAGCAGTACTTC. Translation gives CASRKAGGTTGEQYF.

J is TRBJ2-1 and V is TRBV5-5; D gene uncertain. The CDR3 runs 13 residues. Trimming took off 2 bases at V and 6 bases at J, with 9 bases between the two ends. Germline-derived CDR1 and CDR2 are SGHKS and YYEKEE (reference sequence). The CDR3 DNA sequence: TGTGCCAGCAGCTTAGGCGGTCTCAATGAGCAGTTCTTC. As protein: CASSLGGLNEQFF.

This chain connects TRBV21-1 to TRBJ2-4. TRBV21-1 is a recognized pseudogene. The CDR3 is 16 residues long. The CDR3 spells CASAPMGGDTKNIQYF. The CDR3 region has the DNA TGTGCCAGCGCGCCCATGGGTGGTGATACCAAAAACATTCAGTACTTC.

In this sample, this clone turned up once. The chain has TRBV29-1 and TRBJ1-1; D not certain. The CDR3 consists of 14 residues. V gave up 5 bases and J gave up 7 bases, with 20 bases separating them. Per the germline V gene, CDR1 is SQVTM and CDR2 is ANQGSEA. CDR3 loop: CSVSERREVGEAFF. In DNA form, the CDR3 reads TGCAGCGTTTCTGAACGACGGGAAGTAGGTGAAGCTTTCTTT.

This chain uses TRBV20-1 with TRBJ1-2; no reliable D call. Deletions cut 3 bases from V and 8 bases from J, with 10 bases between. The CDR3 is 11 residues long. The germline V gene encodes CDR1 DFQATT and CDR2 SNEGSKA (reference sequence). In DNA, the CDR3 is TGCAGTGCTAGTTCCCCTGGGGGCTACACCTTC. It yields the protein CSASSPGGYTF.

This sequence joins TRBV7-9 and TRBJ1-4, with 7 bases lining up with TRBD1. The CDR3 is 16 residues long. J lost 6 bases, V lost 5 bases, and 12 bases had no gene match. CDR1 and CDR2 from the germline V gene are SEHNR and FQNEAQ (reference sequence). The CDR3 DNA reads as TGTGCCAGCAGCCCAAGCCGGACAGGAGTCTATGAAAAACTGTTTTTT. This codes for CASSPSRTGVYEKLFF.

Worth noting for this clone: The same CDR3 can be traced to other DNA sequences in this sample. The V and J genes are TRBV28 and TRBJ1-5; no reliable D call. The CDR3 consists of 12 residues. From germline, CDR1 is MDHEN and CDR2 SYDVKM. V was clipped by 6 bases and J by 4 bases, with 7 bases between them. The CDR3, as DNA: TGTGCCAGCAGCTCCAGGAATCAGCCCCAGCATTTT. Its protein product is CASSSRNQPQHF.

V gene TRBV3-1 (or the pseudogene TRBV3-2) combines with J gene TRBJ2-7; the D is unclear. Germline loops: CDR1 LGHDT, CDR2 YNNKEL (reference sequence). The CDR3 runs to 16 residues. Trimming stripped 0 bases from V and 0 bases from J, with 12 bases between. DNA of the CDR3: TGTGCCAGCAGCCAAGATTTGGCTAGGAGCTCCTACGAGCAGTACTTC. Translating it yields CASSQDLARSSYEQYF.

The rearrangement joins TRBV18 to TRBJ1-2, with 9 bases lining up with TRBD1. Trimming cost V 5 bases and J 1 base; bases outside gene matches: 8. The germline CDR1 and CDR2 sequences are KGHSH and LQKENI. CDR3 length: 16 amino acids. Written as DNA, the CDR3 is TGTGCCAGCTCAACAGGGGGCGAGGGGATTAACTATGGCTACACCTTC. It is translated as CASSTGGEGINYGYTF.

V usage is TRBV3-1 (or the pseudogene TRBV3-2) and J usage is TRBJ1-5; weak D call: TRBD1 (6 bases). Per the germline V gene, CDR1 is LGHDT and CDR2 is YNNKEL (reference sequence). V gave up 1 base and J gave up 2 bases, with 12 bases separating them. The CDR3 runs 16 residues. The CDR3 coding sequence is TGTGCCAGCAGCCAAGGTTCTGGGGGCGGCAATCAGCCCCAGCATTTT. It codes for CASSQGSGGGNQPQHF.

This clone was detected a few times. The chain joins TRBV7-9 to TRBJ2-2; no clear D gene. Looked up from germline, CDR1 is SEHNR and CDR2 is FQNEAQ (reference sequence). The CDR3 spans 12 residues. Trimming took off 5 bases at V and 10 bases at J, with 11 bases between the two ends. Here the CDR3 reads CASSDGAQELFF. CDR3 DNA sequence: TGTGCCAGCAGCGACGGAGCCCAGGAGCTGTTTTTT.

The J gene is TRBJ2-3, the V gene TRBV7-9, with D perhaps given as TRBD1 or TRBD2 (6 bases each). The germline V gene encodes CDR1 SEHNR and CDR2 FQNEAQ (reference sequence). This CDR3 is built from 16 residues. V was trimmed by 4 bases and J by 6 bases, leaving 20 bases between them. CDR3: CASSSPGLRGYDTQYF. For the CDR3, the DNA is TGTGCCAGCAGCTCGCCGGGACTCAGGGGATACGATACGCAGTATTTT.

The chain employs TRBV7-9 and TRBJ1-1; no clear D gene. Trimming removed 5 bases from V and 7 bases from J, with 17 bases in between. The germline V gene has CDR1 SEHNR and CDR2 FQNEAQ (reference sequence). The CDR3 loop spans 14 amino acids. CDR3 bases: TGTGCCAGCAGCCTAGATTGGGCTCGGGGTGAAGCTTTCTTT. This sequence encodes CASSLDWARGEAFF.

CDR3 nucleotide sequence: TGTGCCAGCAGTCCCCTGGGGGGCAATCAGCCCCAGCATTTT. The encoded protein is CASSPLGGNQPQHF. The V call is TRBV27, the J call TRBJ1-5; D possibly corresponds to TRBD1 (5 bases). Germline lookup yields CDR1 MNHEY and CDR2 SMNVEV (reference sequence). Deletions cut 5 bases from V and 2 bases from J, with 10 bases between. This CDR3 contains 14 residues.

The gene calls are TRBV18 and TRBJ1-1; no reliable D call. CDR3 length: 14 amino acids. Germline V gene data show CDR1 as KGHSH and CDR2 as LQKENI. V dropped 3 bases and J dropped 1 base, with 9 bases sitting between them. As DNA, the CDR3 is TGTGCCAGCTCACCTGAGTCGGAGAACACTGAAGCTTTCTTT. Its translation is CASSPESENTEAFF.

The chain carries TRBV6-5 and TRBJ2-5, with 10 bases lining up with TRBD2. In germline, CDR1 is MNHEY, CDR2 SVGAGI. The CDR3 runs 15 residues. J gave up 5 bases and V 7 bases, and 10 bases lay outside the gene matches. This CDR3 reads CASMGALAGDETQYF. DNA of the CDR3: TGTGCCAGCATGGGTGCCCTAGCGGGAGACGAGACCCAGTACTTC.

The chain links TRBV12-3 or TRBV12-4 to TRBJ1-1; maybe TRBD1 (6 bases). The CDR3 is 13 residues long. V was pared by 2 bases and J by 11 bases, with 15 bases between. CDR3 protein: CASSLNRGQGAFF. The CDR3 nucleotides read TGTGCCAGCAGTTTAAATAGGGGACAAGGGGCTTTCTTT.

The chain carries TRBV3-1 (or the pseudogene TRBV3-2) and TRBJ2-1; 7 bases are shared with TRBD2. Germline V gives CDR1 LGHDT, CDR2 YNNKEL (reference sequence). The CDR3 spans 18 residues. Losses at the gene ends were 1 base for V and 4 bases for J; bases not matched to a gene: 13. The CDR3 DNA follows: TGTGCCAGCAGCCAAGCCCCGGGGGGTCGTATTGGGTACAATGAGCAGTTCTTC. Its protein is CASSQAPGGRIGYNEQFF.

The rearrangement links TRBV9 to TRBJ2-2, with 9 nucleotides matching TRBD2. The CDR3 spans 17 residues. Germline loops: CDR1 SGDLS, CDR2 YYNGEE. Losses at the gene ends were 6 bases for V and 2 bases for J; bases not matched to a gene: 11. The CDR3 DNA follows: TGTGCCAGCACCTGGGGTAGCGGGGGCTTCAACACCGGGGAGCTGTTTTTT. This gives the protein CASTWGSGGFNTGELFF.

The V gene is TRBV6-5, the J gene TRBJ1-4, with 7 bases identical to TRBD1. This CDR3 region has 14 residues. Looked up from germline, CDR1 is MNHEY and CDR2 is SVGAGI. After removal of 6 bases from V and 6 bases from J, the junction contained 7 bases not matched to a gene. As DNA, the CDR3 is TGTGCCAGCAGCAGAACAGGGGCCGATGAAAAACTGTTTTTT. Its protein product is CASSRTGADEKLFF.

V is TRBV10-3 and J is TRBJ1-1; 7 bases fit TRBD1. The CDR3 is 14 residues long. Germline V gene lookup returns CDR1 ENHRY and CDR2 SYGVKD. V lost 2 bases, J lost 11 bases, and 11 bases stayed unmatched. The CDR3 DNA is TGTGCCATCAGTGAGCTCGAGACAGGGTCGTCGGCTTTCTTT. It specifies CAISELETGSSAFF.

The J gene is TRBJ2-1, the V gene TRBV4-2; 8 bases are a match to TRBD1. Germline CDR1 reads LGHNA; CDR2 reads YNFKEQ. The V segment lost 0 bases and the J segment 6 bases; nucleotides outside the gene matches: 7. There are 16 residues in the CDR3. CDR3 bases: TGTGCCAGCAGCCAAGAGTATGACAGGGGAAGCAATGAGCAGTTCTTC. Residues: CASSQEYDRGSNEQFF.

This rearrangement joins TRBV19 to TRBJ2-3, with unresolved D. V lost 3 bases, J lost 0 bases, and 7 bases lay in between. This CDR3 has 14 amino acids. The germline V gene encodes CDR1 LNHDA and CDR2 SQIVND (reference sequence). In nucleotides, the CDR3 is TGTGCCAGTAGTATGGATTACAGCACAGATACGCAGTATTTT. Translation: CASSMDYSTDTQYF. Using reference TRBV19 and TRBJ2-3 for the parts outside the CDR3, the full variable domain is DGGITQSPKYLFRKEGQNVTLSCEQNLNHDAMYWYRQDPGQGLRLIYYSQIVNDFQKGDIAEGYSVSREKKESFPLTVTSAQKNPTAFYLCASSMDYSTDTQYFGPGTRLTVL.